This T cell receptor beta chain emerged from a study of human CD8 memory T cell subsets. General study findings and limits: Overlapping only minimally, the repertoires of stem-like memory and precursor exhausted T cells were largely separate from each other. The sequencing covered T cell receptor beta chains alone.

By UMI-labeled 5' RACE, the TCR beta libraries were made. TCRdb reanalyzed the 5' RACE reads and collapses them to one entry per CDR3 protein, without DNA. The repertoire table contains a few thousand distinct CDR3 sequences. The authors isolated the PBMC from buffy coats of healthy donors. From duplicate vials of approximately 140,000 sorted CD8+ T cells per subset, RNA was isolated. As for this clonotype: The antigen is not known.

The TCR sequence derives from a human donor in good health. Sequencing was carried out using CD8+ effector memory T cells (TEM) sorted from PBMCs. The subset denotes: effector memory CD8 T cells, CCR7- CD45RO+ CD95+.

This chain's CDR3 is CASSIRKGLAGGPGELFF. The chain combines TRBV19 with TRBJ2-2; TCRdb outputs TRBD2, but without DNA this stays unchecked. Per germline, CDR1 LNHDA and CDR2 SQIVND (reference sequence). The CDR3 consists of 18 residues.